This entry concerns a single TCR beta chain. CDR1 SGDLS and CDR2 YYNGEE come from the germline V gene. V was pared by 0 bases and J by 1 base, with 7 bases of the junction left unmatched. This CDR3 has 19 amino acids. This sample is drawn from a study of blood T cell repertoires in COVID-19. Study-level information: Some COVID-19 samples were acute and others convalescent; all came from the United States, Italy and Spain. Nucleic acid was either cDNA or gDNA, and it came from T cells, B-cell-depleted T cells, or PBMCs.

Authors' methods: For nucleated cells, counts were estimated from reference gene primer amplification. The data were produced by immunoSEQ multiplex PCR, yet TCRdb's version contains in-frame clones alone and is incomplete. Clonal size and the V and J genes are those of that table, whereas D and trimming came from the DNA. The sample includes roughly 300,000 clones, about 90% of them seen just once. The chain is built from TRBV9 and TRBJ2-3, with TRBD2 identical over 14 bases. Sequenced material: peripheral blood. This receptor was taken from a man younger than 35 who had recovered from COVID-19. CDR3 protein: CASSVAGTSGRLGTDTQYF. CDR3 DNA sequence: TGTGCCAGCAGCGTAGCCGGGACTAGCGGGAGACTGGGCACAGATACGCAGTATTTT.